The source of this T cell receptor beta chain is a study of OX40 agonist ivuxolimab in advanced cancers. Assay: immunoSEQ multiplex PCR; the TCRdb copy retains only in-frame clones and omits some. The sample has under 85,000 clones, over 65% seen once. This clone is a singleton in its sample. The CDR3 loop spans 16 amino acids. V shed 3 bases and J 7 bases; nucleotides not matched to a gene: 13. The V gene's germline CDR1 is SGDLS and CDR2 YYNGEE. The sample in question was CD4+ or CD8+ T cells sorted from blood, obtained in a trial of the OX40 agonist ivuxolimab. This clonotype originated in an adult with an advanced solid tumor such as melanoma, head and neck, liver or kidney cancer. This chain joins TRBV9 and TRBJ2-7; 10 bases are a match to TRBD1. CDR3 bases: TGTGCCAGCAGCGCAAACTTGGGACAGGGGCTAGGAGAGCAGTACTTC. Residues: CASSANLGQGLGEQYF.